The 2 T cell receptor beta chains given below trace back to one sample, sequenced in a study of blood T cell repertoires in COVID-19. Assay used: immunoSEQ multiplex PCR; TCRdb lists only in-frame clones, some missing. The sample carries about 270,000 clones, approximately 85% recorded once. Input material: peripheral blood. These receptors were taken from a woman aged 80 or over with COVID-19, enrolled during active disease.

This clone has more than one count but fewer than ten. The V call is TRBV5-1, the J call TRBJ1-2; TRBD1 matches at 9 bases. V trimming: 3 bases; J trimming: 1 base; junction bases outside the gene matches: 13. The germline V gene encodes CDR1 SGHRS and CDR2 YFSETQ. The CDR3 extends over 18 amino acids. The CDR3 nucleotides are TGCGCCAGCAGCTCGGGACAGGGCGAGACTCGAGGTAACTATGGCTACACCTTC. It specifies CASSSGQGETRGNYGYTF.

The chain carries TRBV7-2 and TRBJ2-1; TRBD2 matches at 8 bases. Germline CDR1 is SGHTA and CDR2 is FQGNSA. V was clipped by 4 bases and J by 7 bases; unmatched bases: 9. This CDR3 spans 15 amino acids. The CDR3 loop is CASSSPRRGANEQFF. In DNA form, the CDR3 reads TGTGCCAGCAGCTCCCCGCGGCGGGGGGCTAATGAGCAGTTCTTC.